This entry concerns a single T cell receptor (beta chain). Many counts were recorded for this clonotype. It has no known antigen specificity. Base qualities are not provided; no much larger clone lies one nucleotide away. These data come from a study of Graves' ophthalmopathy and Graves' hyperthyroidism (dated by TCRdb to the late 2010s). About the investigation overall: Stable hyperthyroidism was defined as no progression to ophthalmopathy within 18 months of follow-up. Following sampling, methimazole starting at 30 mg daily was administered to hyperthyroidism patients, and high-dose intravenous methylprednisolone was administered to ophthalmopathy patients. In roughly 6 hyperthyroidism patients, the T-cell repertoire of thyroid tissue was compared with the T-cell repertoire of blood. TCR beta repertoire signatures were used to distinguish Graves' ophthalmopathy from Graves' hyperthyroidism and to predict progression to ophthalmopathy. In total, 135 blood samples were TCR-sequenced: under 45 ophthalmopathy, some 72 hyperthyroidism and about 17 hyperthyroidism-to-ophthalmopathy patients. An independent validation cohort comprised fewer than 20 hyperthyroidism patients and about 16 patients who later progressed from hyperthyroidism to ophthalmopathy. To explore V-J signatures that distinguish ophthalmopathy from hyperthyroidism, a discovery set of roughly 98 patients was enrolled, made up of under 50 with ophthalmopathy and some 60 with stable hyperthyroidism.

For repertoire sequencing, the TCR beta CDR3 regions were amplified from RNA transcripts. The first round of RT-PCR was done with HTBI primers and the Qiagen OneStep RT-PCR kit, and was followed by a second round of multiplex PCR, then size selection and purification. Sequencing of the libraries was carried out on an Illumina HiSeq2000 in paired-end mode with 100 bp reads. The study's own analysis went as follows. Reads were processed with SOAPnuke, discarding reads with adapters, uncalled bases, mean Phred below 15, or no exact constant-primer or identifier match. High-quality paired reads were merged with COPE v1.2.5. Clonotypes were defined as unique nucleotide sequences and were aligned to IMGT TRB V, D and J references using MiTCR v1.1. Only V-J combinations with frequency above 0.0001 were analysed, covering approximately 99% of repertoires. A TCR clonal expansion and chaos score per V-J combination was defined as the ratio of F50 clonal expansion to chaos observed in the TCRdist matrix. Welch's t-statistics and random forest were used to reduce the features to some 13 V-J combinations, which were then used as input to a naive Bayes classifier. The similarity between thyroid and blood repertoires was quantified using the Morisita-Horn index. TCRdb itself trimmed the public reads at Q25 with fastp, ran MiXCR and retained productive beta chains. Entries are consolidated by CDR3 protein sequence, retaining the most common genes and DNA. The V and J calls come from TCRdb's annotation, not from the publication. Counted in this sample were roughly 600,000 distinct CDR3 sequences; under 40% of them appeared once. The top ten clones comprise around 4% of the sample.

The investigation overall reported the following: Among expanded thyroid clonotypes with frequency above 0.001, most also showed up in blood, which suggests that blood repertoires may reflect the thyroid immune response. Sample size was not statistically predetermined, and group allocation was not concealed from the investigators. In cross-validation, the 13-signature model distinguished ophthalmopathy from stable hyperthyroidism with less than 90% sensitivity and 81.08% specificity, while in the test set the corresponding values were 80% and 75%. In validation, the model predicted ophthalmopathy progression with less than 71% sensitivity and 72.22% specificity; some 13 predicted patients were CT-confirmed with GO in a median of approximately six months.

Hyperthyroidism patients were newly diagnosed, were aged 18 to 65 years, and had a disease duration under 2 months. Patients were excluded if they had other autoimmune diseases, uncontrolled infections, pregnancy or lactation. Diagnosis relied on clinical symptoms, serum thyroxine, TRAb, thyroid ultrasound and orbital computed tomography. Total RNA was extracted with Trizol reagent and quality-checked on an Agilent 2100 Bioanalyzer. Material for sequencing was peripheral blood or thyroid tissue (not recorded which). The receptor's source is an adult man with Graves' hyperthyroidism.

The DNA sequence follows: TGTGCCAGCAGCTCCCGGGACAGGGCCTCGAACACCGGGGAGCTGTTTTTT. The translation is CASSSRDRASNTGELFF. Recombination joined TRBV11-3 with TRBJ2-2; 9 bases in between match TRBD1. Reading the germline V gene gives CDR1 SGHNT and CDR2 YENEEA. Trimmed from V: 4 bases; trimmed from J: 0 bases; junction bases lacking a gene match: 6. From the cysteine through the phenylalanine, the CDR3 covers 17 amino acids. The only DNA kept is the CDR3, 51 bases in frame from the first base.